Listed below are T cell receptor beta chains from one sample, sequenced in a study of cytomegalovirus exposure and HLA in healthy donors. The table came from immunoSEQ multiplex PCR; TCRdb's copy has only in-frame clones and leaves some out. The data contain approximately 77,000 clones, around 66% of them seen just once; the ten biggest clones take up 4.9%. The sample consisted of PBMCs. These receptors were obtained from a man aged 60-69 years in good health and CMV-seropositive. The CDR3 runs from the conserved cysteine through the conserved F or W. The D gene is left open where the match is weak. Clone size, where shown, is once, few, many, or a class for clones that have expanded.

j_gene	d_gene	v_gene	abundance	CDR3aa	CDR3nt
TRBJ1-4	-	TRBV6-6	once	CASRRSTNEKLFF	TGTGCCAGCAGGAGATCGACTAATGAAAAACTGTTTTTT
TRBJ2-7	TRBD2	TRBV9	-	CASSVGLAGTYEQYF	TGTGCCAGCAGCGTAGGGCTAGCGGGGACCTACGAGCAGTACTTC
TRBJ1-5	-	TRBV7-8	-	CASSFEEGPQHF	TGTGCCAGCAGCTTTGAGGAGGGGCCCCAGCATTTT
TRBJ2-7	-	TRBV6-6	-	CASSLQSPYEQYF	TGTGCCAGCAGCTTACAGTCCCCCTACGAGCAGTACTTC
TRBJ2-1	TRBD2	TRBV11-2	-	CASSLRMGLAADEQFF	TGTGCCAGCAGCTTAAGGATGGGACTAGCAGCCGATGAGCAGTTCTTC
TRBJ1-2	-	TRBV6-5	-	CASSSNGATNYGYTF	TGTGCCAGCAGCAGCAATGGGGCCACTAACTATGGCTACACCTTC
TRBJ2-5	TRBD2	TRBV13	-	CASSYSPGLAGGPETQYF	TGTGCCAGCAGCTACTCTCCGGGACTAGCGGGGGGGCCAGAGACCCAGTACTTC
TRBJ1-2	-	TRBV4-3	-	CASSQDLGVSTF	TGCGCCAGCAGCCAAGATCTGGGAGTCTCCACCTTC
TRBJ2-7	-	TRBV5-1	-	CASSLTGYEQYF	TGCGCCAGCAGCCTGACAGGCTACGAGCAGTACTTC
TRBJ2-7	-	TRBV7-9	-	CASSFGERSSYEQYF	TGTGCCAGCAGCTTCGGGGAGCGGAGTTCCTACGAGCAGTACTTC
TRBJ2-5	TRBD2	TRBV10-3	-	CAISGRLAEETQYF	TGTGCCATCAGTGGACGACTAGCGGAAGAGACCCAGTACTTC
TRBJ2-1	-	TRBV19	-	CASRKYTGAVDEQFF	TGTGCCAGTAGGAAGTATACGGGAGCTGTGGATGAGCAGTTCTTC
TRBJ1-5	-	TRBV5-1	-	CASSSDGGNNQPQHF	TGCGCCAGCAGCTCTGACGGGGGGAACAATCAGCCCCAGCATTTT
TRBJ2-7	TRBD1	TRBV10-1	-	CASSLTGGDEQYF	TGCGCCAGCAGCCTGACAGGGGGTGACGAGCAGTACTTC
TRBJ2-7	TRBD1	TRBV5-4	-	CASSLSGGGYEQYF	TGTGCCAGCAGCTTGTCAGGGGGCGGTTACGAGCAGTACTTC
TRBJ2-3	-	TRBV11-2	once	CASSLVRGDTQYF	TGTGCCAGCAGCTTAGTTAGGGGAGATACGCAGTATTTT
TRBJ2-1	-	TRBV5-4	-	CASSLGTGEQFF	TGTGCCAGCAGCTTGGGAACGGGAGAGCAGTTCTTC
TRBJ2-7	TRBD1	TRBV11-3	few	CASSLDGGQGSYEQYF	TGTGCCAGCAGCTTAGATGGGGGACAGGGGAGTTACGAGCAGTACTTC
TRBJ1-2	TRBD1	TRBV7-2	-	CASSRDSNYGYTF	TGTGCCAGCAGCCGGGACAGTAACTATGGCTACACCTTC
TRBJ2-2	-	TRBV19	few	CASSMRPGSSANTGELFF	TGTGCCAGTAGTATGAGGCCAGGATCTAGCGCGAACACCGGGGAGCTGTTTTTT
TRBJ2-3	-	TRBV6-5	-	CASIRAGTDTQYF	TGTGCCAGCATTCGGGCGGGAACAGATACGCAGTATTTT
TRBJ2-7	TRBD1	TRBV9	-	CASSVGLGGDSYEQYF	TGTGCCAGCAGCGTAGGTCTAGGGGGCGATTCCTACGAGCAGTACTTC
TRBJ1-4	TRBD1	TRBV2	-	CAIARDREKLFF	TGTGCCATAGCAAGGGACAGGGAAAAACTGTTTTTT
TRBJ2-7	TRBD1	TRBV25-1	-	CASSDRGSGTGGHEQYF	TGTGCCAGCAGTGATCGAGGAAGTGGGACAGGGGGCCACGAGCAGTACTTC
TRBJ2-2	-	TRBV29-1	-	CSGQGTGELFF	TGCAGCGGGCAGGGGACCGGGGAGCTGTTTTTT
TRBJ1-1	TRBD1	TRBV6-6	-	CASSSGTVSEAFF	TGTGCCAGCAGTTCCGGGACAGTTTCTGAAGCTTTCTTT
TRBJ1-6	-	TRBV19	few	CASSADGGSPLHF	TGTGCCAGTTCGGCTGACGGAGGTTCACCCCTCCACTTT
TRBJ2-5	-	TRBV9	-	CASSIRGAGETQYF	TGTGCCAGCAGTATCAGGGGGGCGGGGGAGACCCAGTACTTC
TRBJ2-5	TRBD1	TRBV5-1	-	CASSLGVRGQAEETQYF	TGCGCCAGCAGCTTGGGGGTCCGAGGACAGGCGGAAGAGACCCAGTACTTC
TRBJ1-2	-	TRBV9	-	CASSVQAGEGLNYGYTF	TGTGCCAGCAGCGTACAGGCGGGGGAGGGACTTAACTATGGCTACACCTTC
TRBJ2-3	-	TRBV29-1	once	CSGQVGGTDTQYF	TGCAGCGGACAGGTCGGAGGCACAGATACGCAGTATTTT
TRBJ2-1	-	TRBV5-6	-	CASRGEFDSYNEQFF	TGTGCCTCCAGGGGGGAATTCGACTCCTACAATGAGCAGTTCTTC
TRBJ2-1	-	TRBV7-9	once	CASSLDFPAVSDEQFF	TGTGCCAGCAGCTTAGATTTCCCTGCGGTCTCTGATGAGCAGTTCTTC
TRBJ1-1	-	TRBV30	few	CAWSVHQNTEAFF	TGTGCCTGGAGTGTACATCAGAACACTGAAGCTTTCTTT
TRBJ2-3	TRBD2	TRBV7-9	-	CSSSLTLGLAGVGTQYF	TGTTCCAGCAGCTTAACGTTGGGACTAGCGGGAGTGGGTACGCAGTATTTT
TRBJ2-5	-	TRBV2	few	CASSEALRAFGETQYF	TGTGCCAGCAGTGAAGCGCTTCGAGCGTTCGGGGAGACCCAGTACTTC
TRBJ2-3	TRBD1	TRBV10-3	-	CAIRAGTGVSTDTQYF	TGTGCCATCAGGGCCGGGACAGGGGTTAGCACAGATACGCAGTATTTT
TRBJ2-1	TRBD2	TRBV7-9	-	CASSTAGLANNEQFF	TGTGCCAGCAGTACGGCGGGACTAGCTAACAATGAGCAGTTCTTC
TRBJ2-5	TRBD1	TRBV2	-	CASSEGDSRGETQYF	TGTGCCAGCAGTGAAGGGGACAGTCGAGGAGAGACCCAGTACTTC
TRBJ2-1	-	TRBV21-1	-	CASRDFENGRGPYNEQFF	TGTGCCAGCAGGGACTTTGAGAACGGGAGAGGGCCCTACAATGAGCAGTTCTTC
TRBJ1-1	-	TRBV2	-	CASTLGGASNTEAFF	TGTGCCAGCACCTTGGGGGGGGCTTCGAACACTGAAGCTTTCTTT
TRBJ1-1	-	TRBV9	few	CASTYRVLPRRNTEAFF	TGTGCCAGTACATACAGGGTGCTCCCCCGGAGGAACACTGAAGCTTTCTTT
TRBJ2-5	TRBD1	TRBV15	-	CATSRVIGGAETQYF	TGTGCCACCAGCAGAGTGATAGGGGGCGCAGAGACCCAGTACTTC
TRBJ2-5	TRBD2	TRBV7-9	-	CASSPWASGEETQYF	TGTGCCAGCAGCCCGTGGGCTAGCGGGGAGGAGACCCAGTACTTC
TRBJ2-3	TRBD1	TRBV5-4	-	CASRRDRGSADTQYF	TGTGCCAGCAGACGAGACAGGGGGTCGGCAGATACGCAGTATTTT
TRBJ2-7	TRBD2	TRBV5-4	-	CASSLGGDPFYEQYF	TGTGCCAGCAGCCTGGGGGGGGATCCTTTCTACGAGCAGTACTTC
TRBJ2-1	TRBD1	TRBV19	-	CASSIFTGAYNEQFF	TGTGCCAGTAGTATATTTACAGGGGCCTACAATGAGCAGTTCTTC
TRBJ2-1	TRBD2	TRBV6-5	few	CASSSDRDYYNEQFF	TGTGCCAGCAGTTCCGATCGGGACTACTACAATGAGCAGTTCTTC
TRBJ1-2	-	TRBV5-1	-	CASSPGEGLGGYTF	TGCGCCAGCAGCCCGGGGGAGGGGCTGGGCGGCTACACCTTC
TRBJ1-4	-	TRBV6-1	-	CASKRKNEKLFF	TGTGCCAGCAAGAGAAAAAATGAAAAACTGTTTTTT
TRBJ1-2	-	TRBV6-5	-	CASSYDRNYGYTF	TGTGCCAGCAGTTACGACAGGAACTATGGCTACACCTTC
TRBJ1-3	-	TRBV11-2	-	CASSLGGRGTIYF	TGTGCCAGCAGCTTAGGGGGGCGCGGCACCATATATTTT
TRBJ1-4	-	TRBV25-1	once	CASSDPRLPNEKLFF	TGTGCCAGCAGTGACCCGAGGCTTCCTAATGAAAAACTGTTTTTT
TRBJ2-7	-	TRBV18	-	CASSSYRTYEQYF	TGTGCCAGCTCTTCTTACAGGACCTACGAGCAGTACTTC